What follows describes a single T cell receptor (beta chain). Authors' methods: Estimates of nucleated cell counts were drawn from the amplification of reference gene primers. Using immunoSEQ multiplex PCR, the repertoire was profiled, and TCRdb retains in-frame clones only, with some absent. V, J and clone size were drawn from that table, and D and trimming were deduced from the DNA. The table includes approximately 94,000 clones, roughly 87% detected once. These data belong to a study of blood T cell repertoires in COVID-19. Turning to the study itself: PBMCs, B-cell-depleted T cells, or T cells were the source of the cDNA or gDNA that made up the material.

Germline V gene data show CDR1 as MNHNS and CDR2 as SASEGT. The CDR3 runs 14 residues. V lost 2 bases, J lost 1 base, and 8 bases lay in between. Sample: peripheral blood. The source of this sequence is a man aged 30-40 years in a cohort sampled during active COVID-19. The genes are TRBV6-1 and TRBJ2-5; D gene ambiguous. CDR3 nucleotide sequence: TGTGCCAGCAGTGAAACGTCGGTCCAAGAGACCCAGTACTTC. This gives the protein CASSETSVQETQYF.